A single sample gave rise to the 9 T cell receptor beta chains below, sequenced in a study of blood T cell repertoires in COVID-19. TCRdb keeps only in-frame clones here, not all; method: immunoSEQ multiplex PCR. This table holds 300,000 or so clones, more than 70% found once. Sequenced sample: peripheral blood. Receptors were obtained from a woman aged 45-65 years with acute or convalescent COVID-19.

J is TRBJ2-3 and V is TRBV24-1, with 7 nucleotides matching TRBD1. The CDR3 covers 15 residues. Germline-derived CDR1 and CDR2 are KGHDR and SFDVKD. Trimming cost V 5 bases and J 5 bases; bases outside gene matches: 9. This CDR3 is CATSAPDRAGDTQYF. The CDR3 DNA is TGTGCCACCAGTGCCCCAGACAGGGCGGGAGATACGCAGTATTTT.

The V and J genes are TRBV10-1 and TRBJ1-6; no reliable D call. The ends were cut back, 2 bases at V and 7 bases at J, with 6 bases in the middle. The CDR3 consists of 13 residues. The germline gives CDR1 WNHNN, CDR2 SYGVQD (reference sequence). In nucleotides, the CDR3 is TGCGCCAGCAGTGAGGGTCGGAATTCACCCCTCCACTTT. This sequence encodes CASSEGRNSPLHF.

J is TRBJ1-1 and V is TRBV7-9; TRBD1 is a possible D gene (6 bases). Trimming took off 5 bases at V and 5 bases at J, with 15 bases between the two ends. CDR3 length equals 14 residues. CDR1 is SEHNR, CDR2 FQNEAQ, per germline (reference sequence). The CDR3 sequence is CASSLTGTTTEAFF. The CDR3 nucleotides read TGTGCCAGCAGCCTTACCGGGACAACGACTGAAGCTTTCTTT.

The V and J genes are TRBV4-1 and TRBJ1-4, with D tentatively TRBD1 (5 bases). The CDR3 is 14 amino acids. Per germline, CDR1 MGHRA and CDR2 YSYEKL. V lost 4 bases and J lost 4, with 10 bases in between. CDR3 sequence (DNA): TGCGCCAGCAGCCCCGGGGGACTTAATGAAAAACTGTTTTTT. This encodes CASSPGGLNEKLFF.

The chain combines TRBV9 with TRBJ1-1; no clear D. Germline CDR1 and CDR2: SGDLS and YYNGEE. V lost 4 bases and J lost 1, with 14 bases in between. The CDR3 runs 15 residues. This CDR3 is CASSPRWQWNTEAFF. CDR3 nucleotides: TGTGCCAGCAGCCCTAGGTGGCAGTGGAACACTGAAGCTTTCTTT.

The chain is built from TRBV21-1 and TRBJ2-4; the D segment call TRBD1 is taken from the table without a DNA check. TRBV21-1 is marked as a pseudogene. The CDR3 spans 15 residues. CDR3 protein: CASNSDRGAKNIQYF. CDR3 DNA: TGTGCCAGCAACTCGGACAGGGGAGCCAAAAACATTCAGTACTTC.

In regard to this clone: The sample carries other DNA sequences with the same CDR3. The chain recombines TRBV5-1 with TRBJ2-2; tentatively, D is TRBD1 (6 bases). The CDR3 is made up of 15 amino acids. With 0 bases removed from V and 4 bases from J, the gap between germline ends came to 10 bases. Germline assignment: CDR1 SGHRS and CDR2 YFSETQ. CDR3 residues: CASSLDRVGTGELFF. CDR3 bases: TGCGCCAGCAGCTTGGACAGGGTGGGCACCGGGGAGCTGTTTTTT. Variable domain in full (rest from reference TRBV5-1 and TRBJ2-2): KAGVTQTPRYLIKTRGQQVTLSCSPISGHRSVSWYQQTPGQGLQFLFEYFSETQRNKGNFPGRFSGRQFSNSRSEMNVSTLELGDSALYLCASSLDRVGTGELFFGEGSRLTVL.

This clone occurred a few times. The chain recombines TRBV7-6 with TRBJ2-7; D is perhaps TRBD1 (6 bases). This CDR3 is built from 15 residues. Per the germline V gene, CDR1 is SGHVS and CDR2 is FNYEAQ. Trimming took off 5 bases at V and 3 bases at J, with 17 bases between the two ends. The CDR3 spells CASSGSGTTNYEQYF. CDR3 coding DNA: TGTGCCAGCAGCGGTTCCGGGACAACCAACTACGAGCAGTACTTC.

The chain recombines TRBV30 with TRBJ1-2; TRBD1 matches at 8 bases. The CDR3 has 16 residues. With 2 bases clipped from V and 4 bases from J, the junction kept 12 bases outside the gene matches. Germline V gene lookup returns CDR1 GTSNPN and CDR2 SVGIG (reference sequence). The CDR3, as DNA: TGTGCCTGGAGTACTCCAGGGGGCGCGGGGATCTATGGCTACACCTTC. Translated: CAWSTPGGAGIYGYTF.